This T cell receptor beta chain derives from a study of blood T cell repertoires in COVID-19. Study-level information: There were acute and convalescent COVID-19 samples, and they came from the United States, Italy and Spain. The cDNA or gDNA used as material had been derived from T cells, B-cell-depleted T cells, or PBMCs.

Per the study methods: Nucleated cell number was recorded as an estimate derived from reference gene primer amplification. Profiling relied on immunoSEQ multiplex PCR, and the TCRdb table lists in-frame clones only, not all of them. V, J and clone size are those of that table, while D and trimming were read from the DNA. The repertoire consists of tens of thousands of clones, with roughly 77% occurring once and the leading ten covering about 26%. V lost 5 bases and J lost 8; bases outside the gene matches: 4. Germline V gene lookup returns CDR1 MDHEN and CDR2 SYDVKM. There are 13 residues in the CDR3.

This receptor was obtained from a man at least 80 years old with acute or convalescent COVID-19. Sequences were obtained from peripheral blood. This chain joins TRBV28 and TRBJ1-2; 11 bases agree with TRBD1. In nucleotides, the CDR3 is TGTGCCAGCAGTGGACAGGGGGCGGGCGGCTACACCTTC. It is translated as CASSGQGAGGYTF.